The next 12 T cell receptor beta chains were all read from a single sample in a study of CD8 T cells in Susac syndrome. Reverse transcription of roughly 0.45 to 1 ug RNA was carried out with random hexamers. Using its own MiXCR run on the immunoSEQ multiplex PCR reads, TCRdb lists one record per CDR3 protein. Of some 200,000 distinct CDR3 sequences in the sample, roughly 94% were seen once. Sequenced: CD8+ T cells from PBMCs. The receptors derive from a human donor with Susac syndrome.

This clonotype was seen only once. The gene calls are TRBV9 and TRBJ2-1; 8 bases align to TRBD2. The CDR3 runs to 17 residues. Trimming took 3 bases from V and 7 from J; bases not matched to a gene: 15. The germline V gene has CDR1 SGDLS and CDR2 YYNGEE. CDR3 nucleotides: TGTGCCAGCAGCGAGGGATCTAGTGCGGGAGGCACGAATGAGCAGTTCTTC. Its protein is CASSEGSSAGGTNEQFF.

The genes are TRBV20-1 and TRBJ2-4; D may correspond to TRBD1 or TRBD2 (5 bases each). This CDR3 spans 11 amino acids. Germline-derived CDR1 and CDR2 are DFQATT and SNEGSKA (reference sequence). V lost 8 bases and J lost 6, with 11 bases in between. The DNA of the CDR3 is TGCAGTTACGATGGGGGAAACATTCAGTACTTC. Encoded protein: CSYDGGNIQYF.

V is TRBV7-9 and J is TRBJ2-1; D is possibly TRBD2 (5 bases). Trimming removed 7 bases at V and 4 bases at J, with 17 bases between. CDR3 length: 15 amino acids. The V gene's germline CDR1 is SEHNR and CDR2 FQNEAQ (reference sequence). CDR3 DNA sequence: TGTGCCAGCATCCTTCTAGCATCGTCTTACAATGAGCAGTTCTTC. It is translated as CASILLASSYNEQFF.

The V call is TRBV4-1, the J call TRBJ2-3; 8 nucleotides align to TRBD2. The CDR3 is 16 residues long. Germline values: CDR1 MGHRA, CDR2 YSYEKL. V was pared by 4 bases and J by 0 bases, with 6 bases of the junction left unmatched. In nucleotides, the CDR3 is TGCGCCAGCAGCCGCAAAACTAGCGGCAGCACAGATACGCAGTATTTT. It codes for CASSRKTSGSTDTQYF.

V usage is TRBV7-9 and J usage is TRBJ2-1; 11 positions agree with TRBD2. The CDR3 runs to 16 residues. Per germline, CDR1 SEHNR and CDR2 FQNEAQ (reference sequence). Trimming at V came to 3 bases and at J to 4 bases, leaving 5 bases not matched to a gene. CDR3 sequence: CASSLPGTSGYNEQFF. In DNA, the CDR3 is TGTGCCAGCAGCTTGCCCGGGACTAGCGGATACAATGAGCAGTTCTTC. Drawing the rest from reference TRBV7-9 and TRBJ2-1, the complete variable domain is DTGVSQNPRHKITKRGQNVTFRCDPISEHNRLYWYRQTLGQGPEFLTYFQNEAQLEKSRLLSDRFSAERPKGSFSTLEIQRTEQGDSAMYLCASSLPGTSGYNEQFFGPGTRLTVL.

Of note for this clonotype: The junction differs from germline at one of its ends, possibly a read error. This rearrangement joins TRBV3-1 to TRBJ2-5; TRBD1 might be the D (6 bases). Germline V gives CDR1 LGHDT, CDR2 YNNKEL (reference sequence). The CDR3 runs 14 residues. The CDR3 sequence: CASSPAGDQETQYF. The CDR3 nucleotides read TGTGCCAGCAGCCCCGCAGGGGACCAGGAGACCCAGTACTTC.

The chain joins TRBV30 to TRBJ1-1; TRBD1 is a possible D gene (5 bases). The CDR3 loop spans 16 amino acids. V shed 1 base and J shed 0 bases, with 15 bases lying between them. Germline lookup yields CDR1 GTSNPN and CDR2 SVGIG (reference sequence). CDR3 sequence: CAWSAGIELMNTEAFF. CDR3 sequence (DNA): TGTGCCTGGAGTGCAGGGATTGAGTTAATGAACACTGAAGCTTTCTTT.

This chain links TRBV11-2 with TRBJ2-5, with TRBD2 matching 12 bases. The CDR3 has 14 amino acids. CDR1 and CDR2 (germline): SGHAT, FQNNGV. V was clipped by 5 bases and J by 5 bases; unmatched bases: 3. As DNA, the CDR3 is TGTGCCAGCAGCCAGACTAGCGGGGGTGAGACCCAGTACTTC. It translates to CASSQTSGGETQYF. The full variable domain, its missing parts supplied by reference TRBV11-2 and TRBJ2-5, is EAGVAQSPRYKIIEKRQSVAFWCNPISGHATLYWYQQILGQGPKLLIQFQNNGVVDDSQLPKDRFSAERLKGVDSTLKIQPAKLEDSAVYLCASSQTSGGETQYFGPGTRLLVL.

The rearrangement joins TRBV6-1 to TRBJ1-5, with a weak D call TRBD1 (6 bases). V was clipped by 7 bases and J by 0 bases, with 13 bases between them. The CDR3 sequence is 15 residues long. Germline CDR1 MNHNS, CDR2 SASEGT. The CDR3 spells CASTEDRNSNQPQHF. The CDR3 DNA sequence: TGTGCCAGCACGGAAGACAGGAATAGCAATCAGCCCCAGCATTTT.

The chain recombines TRBV27 with TRBJ2-1; 11 bases fit TRBD2. The CDR3 is 16 amino acids. Germline V gene lookup returns CDR1 MNHEY and CDR2 SMNVEV (reference sequence). The junction had 3 bases not matched to a gene; V was cut back by 4 bases and J by 1 base. The CDR3 sequence: CASSYSGRDSYNEQFF. The CDR3 bases are TGTGCCAGCAGTTATAGCGGGAGGGATTCCTACAATGAGCAGTTCTTC.

The rearrangement uses TRBV12-3 or TRBV12-4 and TRBJ1-4; no reliable D call. V lost 4 bases, J lost 3 bases, and 9 bases lay in between. The length of the CDR3 is 14 residues. In DNA form, the CDR3 reads TGTGCCAGCAGTTCGGGTCCCGCTAATGAAAAACTGTTTTTT. It specifies CASSSGPANEKLFF.

This clonotype was counted a single time. The rearrangement links TRBV12-3 or TRBV12-4 to TRBJ2-3; D remains unclear. Deletions cut 7 bases from V and 5 bases from J, with 7 bases between. This CDR3 has 11 amino acids. CDR3 nucleotide sequence: TGTGCCAGCATCTGGGGAGATACGCAGTATTTT. Encoded protein: CASIWGDTQYF.